The 6 T cell receptor beta chains below come from one sample, sequenced in a study of blood T cells in healthy people across ages. Using a J-beta primer mix together with a sample-barcoded 5' primer, a second PCR was run for roughly 6 to 12 cycles. TCRdb analysed the 5' RACE reads with MiXCR anew, one entry per CDR3 protein. The data show just over 1 million distinct CDR3 sequences, 40% to 55% seen once. Source material: blood. These receptors all come from a woman aged 60-75 years in good health.

This clonotype showed up many times. This chain joins TRBV29-1 and TRBJ2-5; 9 positions agree with TRBD1. In germline, CDR1 is SQVTM, CDR2 ANQGSEA. The CDR3 totals 13 residues. Germline trimming cut 5 bases from V and 2 bases from J; bases unmatched to any gene: 3. The CDR3 loop is CSVTGTGQETQYF. The CDR3 region has the DNA TGCAGCGTTACCGGGACAGGGCAAGAGACCCAGTACTTC.

The chain employs TRBV6-5 and TRBJ2-3; 7 bases match TRBD1. The CDR3 consists of 16 residues. CDR1 MNHEY and CDR2 SVGAGI come from the germline V gene. Trimming cost V 2 bases and J 4 bases; bases outside gene matches: 9. The CDR3 DNA is TGTGCCAGCAGTTACAGACAGGGCCGGAGCGCAGATACGCAGTATTTT. Protein sequence: CASSYRQGRSADTQYF.

V usage is TRBV12-3 or TRBV12-4 and J usage is TRBJ2-2; D is undetermined. With 4 bases removed from V and 4 bases from J, the gap between germline ends came to 7 bases. The CDR3 runs to 13 residues. The CDR3 protein is CASSSYPTGELFF. Written as DNA, the CDR3 is TGTGCCAGCAGTTCCTACCCCACCGGGGAGCTGTTTTTT.

V and J are TRBV27 and TRBJ2-7; TRBD2 might be the D (7 bases). The CDR3 runs 18 residues. Germline-derived CDR1 and CDR2 are MNHEY and SMNVEV (reference sequence). Trimming took off 2 bases at V and 0 bases at J, with 20 bases between the two ends. The CDR3 DNA reads as TGTGCCAGCAGTTTACGCGGGGGCCACGGGACCCGCTCCTACGAGCAGTACTTC. It yields the protein CASSLRGGHGTRSYEQYF.

A few counts support this clonotype. V usage is TRBV29-1 and J usage is TRBJ2-5; D possibly corresponds to TRBD2 (5 bases). Trimming removed 7 bases at V and 5 bases at J, with 14 bases between. The germline V gene encodes CDR1 SQVTM and CDR2 ANQGSEA. CDR3 length: 12 amino acids. CDR3 nucleotides: TGCAGCGCCGGAAGAGGGCTGGAGACCCAGTACTTC. It translates to CSAGRGLETQYF.

This rearrangement joins TRBV20-1 to TRBJ2-1, with D perhaps TRBD2 (5 bases). Trimming shortened V by 0 bases and J by 11 bases, and 20 bases separated the two germline ends. The CDR3 runs 15 residues. Germline-derived CDR1 and CDR2 are DFQATT and SNEGSKA (reference sequence). The CDR3 here is CSARELRADHAQQFF. Written as DNA, the CDR3 is TGCAGTGCTAGAGAATTACGAGCGGACCATGCGCAGCAGTTCTTC.